This is a list of T cell receptor beta chains from one sample in a study of T cell changes during pregnancy in multiple sclerosis. The protocol was immunoSEQ multiplex PCR, while the TCRdb copy is restricted to in-frame clones and leaves out a portion. The table shows approximately 66,000 clones, with around 90% occurring only once. The sequencing used CD8+ T cells from peripheral blood mononuclear cells, collected before pregnancy. The receptors were gathered from a female donor with multiple sclerosis, enrolled in a pregnancy study. Both conserved end residues are part of each CDR3. The D gene is left open where the match is weak. For some rows the clone size is stated as once, few or many, or as a class when expanded; others skip it.

j_call clone_size d_call v_call cdr3_aa cdr3_nt
TRBJ2-7 once - TRBV11-2 CASSTGGVYEQYF TGTGCCAGCAGTACCGGGGGAGTCTACGAGCAGTACTTC
TRBJ1-1 - TRBD1 TRBV5-4 CASSITGVTNTEAFF TGTGCCAGCAGCATTACAGGGGTAACTAACACTGAAGCTTTCTTT
TRBJ1-1 - - TRBV15 CATSRGVEAFF TGTGCCACCAGCCGGGGGGTAGAAGCTTTCTTT
TRBJ1-1 - - TRBV7-9 CASSPQGTEAFF TGTGCCAGCAGCCCCCAGGGGACTGAAGCTTTCTTT
TRBJ1-1 - TRBD1 TRBV2 CASTGLDRGNTEAFF TGTGCCAGCACCGGCCTCGACAGGGGAAACACTGAAGCTTTCTTT
TRBJ2-4 once - TRBV5-5 CASSSAGPPSASQYF TGTGCCAGCAGCTCGGCGGGGCCTCCGTCTGCCTCTCAGTACTTC
TRBJ2-3 - TRBD1 TRBV5-1 CASSAGQGSDTQYF TGCGCCAGCAGCGCGGGACAGGGTTCGGATACGCAGTATTTT
TRBJ2-4 once - TRBV18 CASSPGEGDIQYF TGTGCCAGCTCACCAGGCGAGGGGGACATTCAGTACTTC
TRBJ2-1 - - TRBV6-5 CASRLTANEQFF TGTGCCAGCAGATTGACAGCGAATGAGCAGTTCTTC
TRBJ2-6 - TRBD2 TRBV7-8 CASSHGVTSGGFSGANVLTF TGTGCCAGCAGCCACGGGGTTACTAGCGGGGGATTCTCTGGGGCCAACGTCCTGACTTTC
TRBJ2-2 - - TRBV4-2 CASSQDLGQPGTGELFF TGTGCCAGCAGCCAAGATCTTGGCCAGCCGGGCACCGGGGAGCTGTTTTTT
TRBJ1-5 - - TRBV27 CASRIGTASGNQPQHF TGTGCCAGCAGAATAGGAACAGCTTCCGGCAATCAGCCCCAGCATTTT
TRBJ1-2 - - TRBV9 CASSVDGQTYGYTF TGTGCCAGCAGCGTAGATGGACAGACCTATGGCTACACCTTC
TRBJ2-2 - TRBD2 TRBV9 CASSGPGLAGTGELFF TGTGCCAGCAGCGGACCGGGACTAGCGGGGACCGGGGAGCTGTTTTTT
TRBJ2-2 - TRBD2 TRBV6-4 CASSPTSGGSAGELFF TGTGCCAGCAGCCCCACTAGCGGGGGTAGTGCCGGGGAGCTGTTTTTT
TRBJ2-5 - TRBD2 TRBV9 CASSPSGGSLGETQYF TGTGCCAGCAGCCCGAGCGGGGGCAGCTTGGGTGAGACCCAGTACTTC
TRBJ2-1 - - TRBV27 CASSLGQTPKSSYNEQFF TGTGCCAGCAGTTTGGGGCAGACTCCCAAGAGCTCCTACAATGAGCAGTTCTTC
TRBJ1-4 - - TRBV23-1 CASSRHRWGDEKLFF TGCGCCAGCAGTCGCCACAGGTGGGGTGATGAAAAACTGTTTTTT
TRBJ1-1 - - TRBV9 CASSQQGQNTEAFF TGTGCCAGCAGCCAACAGGGCCAGAACACTGAAGCTTTCTTT
TRBJ2-7 - TRBD2 TRBV5-6 CASSLALAGVYEQYF TGTGCCAGCAGCTTGGCCTTAGCGGGGGTCTACGAGCAGTACTTC
TRBJ2-7 medium-sized TRBD1 TRBV6-5 CASRGRDPQGGEQYF TGTGCCAGCAGAGGTCGTGATCCACAGGGGGGCGAGCAGTACTTC
TRBJ2-5 - - TRBV9 CASSAYQETQYF TGTGCCAGCAGCGCGTACCAAGAGACCCAGTACTTC
TRBJ2-7 - - TRBV2 CASSGQDTAYEQYF TGTGCCAGCAGTGGGCAGGACACTGCCTACGAGCAGTACTTC
TRBJ2-5 - TRBD2 TRBV5-1 CASSEGLAGGPPETQYF TGCGCCAGCAGCGAGGGACTAGCGGGGGGGCCCCCAGAGACCCAGTACTTC
TRBJ1-4 - - TRBV27 CASSFRQDGEKLFF TGTGCCAGCAGTTTTAGACAGGATGGCGAAAAACTGTTTTTT
TRBJ2-7 - TRBD2 TRBV2 CASSESGGPYEQYF TGTGCCAGCAGTGAAAGCGGGGGCCCCTACGAGCAGTACTTC
TRBJ1-6 - - TRBV14 CASSQGIVSYNSPLHF TGTGCCAGCAGCCAAGGAATAGTTTCCTATAATTCACCCCTCCACTTT
TRBJ2-5 - TRBD2 TRBV13 CASSSRGLAQETQYF TGTGCCAGCAGCTCTAGGGGACTAGCCCAAGAGACCCAGTACTTC
TRBJ1-1 few TRBD1 TRBV29-1 CSVDRTGGTEAFF TGCAGCGTTGACCGGACAGGGGGCACTGAAGCTTTCTTT
TRBJ1-2 - - TRBV6-4 CANWGTGHPLNYGYTF TGTGCCAACTGGGGAACAGGGCACCCCCTAAACTATGGCTACACCTTC
TRBJ2-5 - - TRBV13 CASSLGAEDQETQYF TGTGCCAGCAGCTTAGGAGCAGAGGATCAAGAGACCCAGTACTTC
TRBJ2-6 once TRBD2 TRBV27 CASSLVGIGGGAGANVLTF TGTGCCAGCAGTTTAGTAGGAATCGGGGGGGGCGCGGGGGCCAACGTCCTGACTTTC
TRBJ2-3 - TRBD2 TRBV6-4 CASSDGSGGDTQYF TGTGCCAGCAGTGACGGGTCGGGAGGAGATACGCAGTATTTT
TRBJ1-1 - - TRBV14 CASSQVATEAFF TGTGCCAGCAGCCAAGTAGCCACTGAAGCTTTCTTT
TRBJ2-7 - - TRBV9 CASSVYDGAYEQYF TGTGCCAGCAGCGTTTACGATGGAGCGTACGAGCAGTACTTC
TRBJ2-5 - - TRBV7-2 CAIHRETQYF TGTGCCATCCACCGGGAGACCCAGTACTTC
TRBJ2-7 - TRBD1 TRBV7-7 CASSIGQGAYEQYF TGTGCTAGCAGCATCGGACAGGGGGCCTACGAGCAGTACTTC
TRBJ1-1 - - TRBV9 CASSPEDISTEAFF TGTGCCAGCAGCCCTGAAGACATTAGCACTGAAGCTTTCTTT
TRBJ2-3 - TRBD2 TRBV13 CASRVAGGPTDTQYF TGTGCCAGCAGGGTAGCGGGGGGCCCCACAGATACGCAGTATTTT
TRBJ1-5 - - TRBV5-6 CASSLGLAEEGPSAQHF TGTGCCAGCAGCTTGGGACTCGCGGAGGAGGGGCCTTCGGCCCAGCATTTT
TRBJ2-2 - TRBD2 TRBV4-1 CASSQGMRGGRTGELFF TGCGCCAGCAGCCAAGGAATGCGGGGGGGCCGGACCGGGGAGCTGTTTTTT
TRBJ2-7 - - TRBV6-1 CASGETSHYEQYF TGTGCCAGCGGGGAGACTTCCCACTACGAGCAGTACTTC
TRBJ2-7 - - TRBV4-1 CASSQVAGAAYEQYF TGCGCCAGCAGCCAAGTCGCGGGGGCCGCCTACGAGCAGTACTTC
TRBJ2-3 - TRBD1 TRBV6-1 CASRDRGTDTQYF TGTGCCAGCAGGGACAGGGGAACAGATACGCAGTATTTT
TRBJ1-2 - - TRBV27 CASSLRGYGYTF TGTGCCAGCAGTTTAAGGGGATATGGCTACACCTTC
TRBJ1-5 - TRBD1 TRBV29-1 CSVPGTGVNQPQHF TGCAGCGTTCCAGGGACAGGAGTTAATCAGCCCCAGCATTTT
TRBJ1-5 - - TRBV4-1 CASSQVKGGNQPQHF TGCGCCAGCAGCCAAGTGAAGGGGGGGAATCAGCCCCAGCATTTT